A selection of T cell receptor beta chains follows, all from one sample in a study of blood T cell repertoires in COVID-19. TCRdb's table, derived via immunoSEQ multiplex PCR, lists solely in-frame clones and lacks some. The data contain fewer than 130,000 clones, around 79% of them singletons. The source material was peripheral blood. The origin of the receptors is a man between 65 and 85 years old with active or convalescent COVID-19. CDR3s include the opening cysteine and the closing phenylalanine or tryptophan. The D gene is left open where the match is weak. Rows may omit the clone size; those that give it use once, few, many or a size class.

j_call clone_size v_call d_call cdr3_nt cdr3_aa
TRBJ2-1 once TRBV7-9 NA TGTGCCAGCAGCCCCCCGGTACAGGGTAATGAGCAGTTCTTC CASSPPVQGNEQFF
TRBJ2-4 NA TRBV21-1 NA TGTGCCAGCAGCAAAGCGGACAGAGTCCTAGCCAAAAACATTCAGTACTTC CASSKADRVLAKNIQYF
TRBJ1-3 few TRBV6-6 NA TGTGCCAGCAGTTACTCGAGGGGGTCTGGAAACACCATATATTTT CASSYSRGSGNTIYF
TRBJ1-5 NA TRBV27 NA TGTGCCAGCAGTCCAAGAAGGTCGGGGAGCTTGCAGCCCCAGCATTTT CASSPRRSGSLQPQHF
TRBJ1-1 NA TRBV28 NA TGTGCCAGCAGTTTATACAAGGGGAGGACTGAAGCTTTCTTT CASSLYKGRTEAFF
TRBJ2-1 NA TRBV3-1/TRBV3-2 TRBD2 TGTGCCAGCAGCCTTGAGCGGGAGGGCCGCAATGAGCAGTTCTTC CASSLEREGRNEQFF
TRBJ2-2 NA TRBV5-6 TRBD2 TGTGCCAGCAGCAACCGGGGGACTAGGGGCACCGGGGAGCTGTTTTTT CASSNRGTRGTGELFF
TRBJ1-4 NA TRBV28 NA TGTGCCAGCAGTTTAGGGCCCCTTAATGGCAGATATAATGAAAAACTGTTTTTT CASSLGPLNGRYNEKLFF
TRBJ1-1 NA TRBV2 NA TGTGCCAGCAGTGATGTAACTGAAGCTTTCTTT CASSDVTEAFF
TRBJ1-5 NA TRBV28 NA TGTGCCAGCAGTTTCCCCGCGGGGAGAATGATGAGCAATCAGCCCCAGCATTTT CASSFPAGRMMSNQPQHF
TRBJ2-3 NA TRBV6-5 NA TGTGCCACTGGGGCAGAATCAGATACGCAGTATTTT CATGAESDTQYF
TRBJ2-7 NA TRBV5-1 TRBD1 TGCGCCAGCAGCTTGACAGGGGAGCCGTGGGACGAGCAGTACTTC CASSLTGEPWDEQYF
TRBJ1-1 NA TRBV28 NA TGTGCCAGCATCCCCGGGGGGTACACTGAAGCTTTCTTT CASIPGGYTEAFF
TRBJ1-2 NA TRBV29-1 NA TGCAGCGTTGGGGCAGGGGCCAACTATGGCTACACCTTC CSVGAGANYGYTF
TRBJ1-1 NA TRBV7-9 NA TGTGCCAGCAGCACCTCTGACAGAGAAGCTTTCTTT CASSTSDREAFF
TRBJ2-1 NA TRBV15 NA TGTGCCACCAGCAGAGGTAGCGGAAAAGGGAATGAGCAGTTCTTC CATSRGSGKGNEQFF
TRBJ2-3 NA TRBV9 TRBD2 TGTGCCAGCAGCGTACAGCTAGCGGGGGGAATAGATACGCAGTATTTT CASSVQLAGGIDTQYF
TRBJ2-1 NA TRBV12-5 TRBD2 TGTGCTGGGCGGGGGGCCAACAACAATGAGCAGTTCTTC CAGRGANNNEQFF
TRBJ2-2 once TRBV6-2/TRBV6-3 NA TGTGCCAGCAGTTACGGAGGTAAACCGAACACCGGGGAGCTGTTTTTT CASSYGGKPNTGELFF
TRBJ1-1 NA TRBV3-1/TRBV3-2 TRBD1 TGTGCCAGCAGCCAAAGGGACAGGGACACTGAAGCTTTCTTT CASSQRDRDTEAFF
TRBJ2-3 once TRBV4-1 TRBD2 TGCGCCAGCAGCCAAGAACCGTCTAGCGGGGGCATCACAGATACGCAGTATTTT CASSQEPSSGGITDTQYF
TRBJ2-1 NA TRBV2 TRBD1 TGTGCCAGCAAAAACAGGGGTTACAATGAGCAGTTCTTC CASKNRGYNEQFF
TRBJ1-5 NA TRBV6-6 TRBD1 TGTGCCAGCAGTTCCTCGGACAGGGTTCAGCCCCAGCATTTT CASSSSDRVQPQHF
TRBJ1-1 once TRBV19 NA TGTGCCAGTATGGAGACTGAAGCTTTCTTT CASMETEAFF
TRBJ1-5 NA TRBV19 TRBD1 TGTGCCAGTAGTCAGGGGACAGGGGGGGTGAATAGCAATCAGCCCCAGCATTTT CASSQGTGGVNSNQPQHF
TRBJ1-1 few TRBV4-2 NA TGTGCCAGCAGCCGTGACAGAGTAACAACTGAAGCTTTCTTT CASSRDRVTTEAFF
TRBJ2-5 NA TRBV2 NA TGTGCCAGCAGTGTCTCCCAGGGGGGAGAGACCCAGTACTTC CASSVSQGGETQYF
TRBJ2-7 NA TRBV12-3/TRBV12-4 NA TGTGCCAGCAGTTTAGCGGGGGGACAGTACTTC CASSLAGGQYF
TRBJ2-7 once TRBV7-9 TRBD1 TGTGCCAGCAGCTTAAGGGGGCTCCCTGGGGAGCAGTACTTC CASSLRGLPGEQYF
TRBJ2-3 NA TRBV7-3 TRBD2 TGTGCCAGCAGCATCACTAGCGGGAGCACAGATACGCAGTATTTT CASSITSGSTDTQYF
TRBJ1-2 once TRBV2 NA TGTGCCAGCAGTGAAGGGCAGGACTATGGCTACACCTTC CASSEGQDYGYTF
TRBJ2-7 NA TRBV29-1 NA TGCAGCGTAAGCGGCCTCTCCTACGAGCAGTACTTC CSVSGLSYEQYF
TRBJ2-1 NA TRBV11-2 TRBD2 TGTGCCAGCAGCTTAGTTGTTAGCGGGAGGGACCAGCAGTTCTTC CASSLVVSGRDQQFF
TRBJ1-6 NA TRBV12-3/TRBV12-4 NA TGTGCCAGCAGTTTTTCTGGAGCACCCCTCCACTTT CASSFSGAPLHF
TRBJ1-2 many TRBV28 NA TGTGCCAGCAGTTTACAAGCCCATAGAACTAACTATGGCTACACCTTC CASSLQAHRTNYGYTF
TRBJ1-4 NA TRBV3-1/TRBV3-2 NA TGTGCCAGCAGCCAACCGGGTGTAACTAATGAAAAACTGTTTTTT CASSQPGVTNEKLFF
TRBJ2-5 NA TRBV9 NA TGTGCCAGCAGCGTAGGCGGTGTAGACGGGCAAGAGACCCAGTACTTC CASSVGGVDGQETQYF
TRBJ2-1 NA TRBV7-3 TRBD2 TGTGCCAGCAGCCCCCTGCGGGAGTCTTACAATGGGCAGTTCTTC CASSPLRESYNGQFF
TRBJ1-5 NA TRBV6-4 NA TGTGCCAGCAGTTCCGGGGGACCCCTTAGCAATCAGCCCCAGCATTTT CASSSGGPLSNQPQHF
TRBJ1-5 many TRBV27 NA TGTGCCAGCACCTCCACAGGGTATAGCAATCAGCCCCAGCATTTT CASTSTGYSNQPQHF